Included here is one T cell receptor beta chain sequence, with context. The target antigen is unknown. Method: immunoSEQ multiplex PCR; TCRdb's copy keeps in-frame clones and lacks some. The profile shows roughly 55,000 clones, 85% to 90% of them singletons. The germline V gene encodes CDR1 LNHDA and CDR2 SQIVND (reference sequence). The V end lost 2 bases, the J end lost 1 base, and 8 bases lay between the germline ends. The CDR3 spans 15 residues. These data belong to a study of PD-L1 blockade in urothelial cancer. The time point is: pretreatment peripheral blood. Study findings and constraints: Better progression-free and overall survival followed lower pretreatment blood clonality.

Sequencing was performed on PBMCs, taken around atezolizumab (anti-PD-L1) treatment. The receptor's source is a man aged 55 to 70 with urothelial cancer. V and J are TRBV19 and TRBJ2-2; D ambiguous. The CDR3 nucleotides are TGTGCCAGTAGTATATGGCAGAAGAACACCGGGGAGCTGTTTTTT. Its protein is CASSIWQKNTGELFF.